The clone carrying this TCR beta chain was seen once. Antigen unknown. This entry belongs to a study of T cell responses to AZD1222 COVID-19 vaccine. About the study: Combined were second doses at about 4 or about 12 weeks. Study-wide results and caveats: Spike-specific TCR breadth rose after two AZD1222 doses, and depth rose as well. Among the donors, most were white British and more were female, and clonal diversity was possibly underestimated. Reports indicate that nearly half of spike-specific TCRs are directed at unmutated variant regions.

V trimming: 6 bases; J trimming: 8 bases; junction bases outside the gene matches: 11. This CDR3 region has 15 residues. Germline V gene sequence: CDR1 MNHNY, CDR2 SVGAGI (reference sequence). Only in-frame clones appear in the TCRdb table, and some are missing; sequencing was by immunoSEQ multiplex PCR. The table lists approximately 160,000 clones, 85% to 95% of them singletons. Sequencing was performed on peripheral blood, taken on day 0 of AZD1222 vaccination. The chain combines TRBV6-6 with TRBJ1-2; TRBD1 aligns across 11 bases. The sequence was obtained from an adult in good health. The CDR3 here is CASSGQGAKVGGYTF. The CDR3 DNA reads TGTGCCAGCAGCGGACAGGGGGCGAAGGTAGGAGGCTACACCTTC.